What follows are 21 T cell receptor beta chains derived from one specimen sequenced in a study of blood T cell repertoires in COVID-19 (TCRdb year 2020). Library prep was done by the immunoSEQ multiplex PCR assay. The immuneACCESS repertoire file appears here via TCRdb, limited to in-frame rearrangements. These files lack a portion of the clones; in checked studies, under half of the deficit traces to unresolved V genes, and the cause of the others is not known. For this sample there are fewer than 600,000 clones; 88% appear just once. 1.5% to 2% of the sample rests with the top ten. Input material: PBMCs or T cells enriched from blood (not recorded which). The receptor source for this set is a woman in her thirties or forties who had recovered from COVID-19.

This rearrangement joins TRBV25-1 to TRBJ2-3; D unclear. CDR3 length: 13 residues. Trimming took 5 bases from V and 2 from J, leaving 8 bases between them. The germline CDR1 and CDR2 sequences are MGHDK and SYGVNS. In DNA form, the CDR3 reads TGTGCCAGCAGTCGGGTAGCCACAGATACGCAGTATTTT. This codes for CASSRVATDTQYF.

This chain links TRBV14 with TRBJ2-5; D is possibly TRBD1 (5 bases). There are 13 residues in the CDR3. V lost 3 bases and J lost 7, with 12 bases in between. CDR1 and CDR2 from the germline V gene are SGHDN and FVKESK. The CDR3 reads CASSQGVQGTQYF. The CDR3 nucleotides are TGTGCCAGCAGCCAGGGCGTCCAGGGGACCCAGTACTTC.

V usage is TRBV28 and J usage is TRBJ1-5; 9 bases are a match to TRBD1. CDR3 length: 16 amino acids. Germline loops: CDR1 MDHEN, CDR2 SYDVKM. Trimming at V came to 1 base and at J to 4 bases, leaving 5 bases not matched to a gene. The CDR3 DNA follows: TGTGCCAGCAGTTTATTTGATGGGACAGGGAATCAGCCCCAGCATTTT. This sequence encodes CASSLFDGTGNQPQHF.

V is TRBV27 and J is TRBJ2-5; TRBD2 aligns across 7 bases. From germline, CDR1 is MNHEY and CDR2 SMNVEV (reference sequence). The CDR3 contains 15 residues. V trimming: 2 bases; J trimming: 0 bases; junction bases outside the gene matches: 3. The DNA for the CDR3 is TGTGCCAGCAGTTTAGGGCGGGGGTACCAAGAGACCCAGTACTTC. Translating it yields CASSLGRGYQETQYF.

In the case of this clone: Other DNA sequences within the sample encode an identical CDR3. The chain employs TRBV5-4 and TRBJ2-1; 10 positions agree with TRBD2. CDR3 length: 15 amino acids. Trimming cost V 0 bases and J 5 bases; bases outside gene matches: 2. CDR1 and CDR2 from the germline V gene are SGHNT and YYREEE (reference sequence). The CDR3 nucleotides are TGTGCCAGCAGCTTGGGGCTAGCGGGAGACAATGAGCAGTTCTTC. Its protein product is CASSLGLAGDNEQFF.

This chain uses TRBV6-5 with TRBJ2-7; perhaps TRBD2 as D (6 bases). The CDR3 totals 14 residues. From germline, CDR1 is MNHEY and CDR2 SVGAGI. Trimming shortened V by 0 bases and J by 2 bases, and 8 bases separated the two germline ends. The CDR3 region has the DNA TGTGCCAGCAGTTACTCGCTAGCGACCTACGAGCAGTACTTC. Amino acids: CASSYSLATYEQYF.

The rearrangement joins TRBV27 to TRBJ2-1; no clear D. Per germline, CDR1 MNHEY and CDR2 SMNVEV (reference sequence). Trimming removed 7 bases at V and 2 bases at J, with 15 bases between. This CDR3 has 15 amino acids. CDR3 residues: CASNERQVAYNEQFF. CDR3 DNA sequence: TGTGCCAGCAACGAGAGACAAGTCGCCTACAATGAGCAGTTCTTC.

This clone was recorded once. V usage is TRBV24-1 and J usage is TRBJ2-3; 9 bases agree with TRBD1. This CDR3 region has 15 residues. Germline loops: CDR1 KGHDR, CDR2 SFDVKD. Trimming took 4 bases from V and 5 from J; bases not matched to a gene: 6. CDR3 nucleotides: TGTGCCACCAGTGACTCTACAGGGGGCGTAGATACGCAGTATTTT. Translated, it gives CATSDSTGGVDTQYF.

The chain employs TRBV12-5 and TRBJ2-7; 9 bases are shared with TRBD1. V was clipped by 4 bases and J by 6 bases; unmatched bases: 7. CDR1 and CDR2 from the germline V gene are LGHNT and FRNRAP. The CDR3 is 14 residues long. The CDR3, as DNA: TGTGCTAGTGGTTCGAGAAACAGGGGGCCCGAGCAGTACTTC. Its translation is CASGSRNRGPEQYF.

CDR3 region: CASSFPGVQETQYF. Here the CDR3 DNA reads TGTGCCAGCAGCTTCCCAGGGGTCCAAGAGACCCAGTACTTC. V gene TRBV5-4 combines with J gene TRBJ2-5, with D maybe TRBD1 (6 bases). The CDR3 is made up of 14 amino acids. Germline V gene sequence: CDR1 SGHNT, CDR2 YYREEE (reference sequence). The V end was cut by 2 bases, the J end by 1 base, with 9 bases between.

The chain has TRBV12-3 or TRBV12-4 and TRBJ2-7, with 7 bases lining up with TRBD1. The junction had 3 bases not matched to a gene; V was cut back by 5 bases and J by 2 bases. The CDR3 length is 13 residues. CDR3 sequence (DNA): TGTGCCAGCAGTCCGGACAGGCCCTACGAGCAGTACTTC. Translating it yields CASSPDRPYEQYF.

J is TRBJ2-1 and V is TRBV7-6, with 8 bases aligning to TRBD1. Germline V lookup: CDR1 SGHVS, CDR2 FNYEAQ. V trimming: 1 base; J trimming: 3 bases; junction bases outside the gene matches: 17. The CDR3 loop spans 20 amino acids. CDR3 DNA sequence: TGTGCCAGCAGCTTAGAGGCTTGGCAGGGGGCAATTGGGATCTACAATGAGCAGTTCTTC. Translating it yields CASSLEAWQGAIGIYNEQFF.

The J gene is TRBJ1-1, the V gene TRBV28; D may be TRBD1 (6 bases). V dropped 6 bases and J dropped 3 bases, with 14 bases sitting between them. The CDR3 runs 14 residues. Per the germline V gene, CDR1 is MDHEN and CDR2 is SYDVKM. The CDR3 spells CASSPGGRDTEAFF. The CDR3 DNA reads TGTGCCAGCAGCCCGGGGGGGCGCGACACTGAAGCTTTCTTT.

The chain carries TRBV28 and TRBJ2-7; 13 positions match TRBD2. V lost 6 bases to trimming and J lost 2 bases; unmatched junction nucleotides: 16. CDR3 length: 19 residues. Germline V gene lookup returns CDR1 MDHEN and CDR2 SYDVKM. The CDR3 loop is CASSPALSGLAGLTYEQYF. The CDR3 DNA sequence: TGTGCCAGCAGCCCCGCCCTCTCGGGACTAGCGGGACTGACCTACGAGCAGTACTTC.

This sequence joins TRBV19 and TRBJ2-1; 12 nucleotides line up with TRBD2. Unmatched junction bases numbered 3, after V lost 7 bases and J lost 8 bases. CDR1 and CDR2 from the germline V gene are LNHDA and SQIVND (reference sequence). This CDR3 has 13 amino acids. The CDR3 protein is CASKASGRDEQFF. Written as DNA, the CDR3 is TGTGCCAGTAAAGCTAGCGGGAGGGATGAGCAGTTCTTC. The complete variable domain, with remaining parts taken from reference TRBV19 and TRBJ2-1, reads DGGITQSPKYLFRKEGQNVTLSCEQNLNHDAMYWYRQDPGQGLRLIYYSQIVNDFQKGDIAEGYSVSREKKESFPLTVTSAQKNPTAFYLCASKASGRDEQFFGPGTRLTVL.

This sequence joins TRBV7-2 and TRBJ2-1, with a possible D match to TRBD2 (5 bases). V was cut by 5 bases and J by 2 bases, with 10 bases left in between. This CDR3 contains 14 residues. The V gene's germline CDR1 is SGHTA and CDR2 FQGNSA. In DNA, the CDR3 is TGTGCCAGCAGCGGGAGCTTTGCCTACAATGAGCAGTTCTTC. It translates to CASSGSFAYNEQFF.

V gene TRBV6-4 combines with J gene TRBJ1-5, with TRBD1 as a possible D gene (6 bases). The ends were cut back, 6 bases at V and 3 bases at J, with 15 bases in the middle. The CDR3 spans 15 residues. Per the germline V gene, CDR1 is MRHNA and CDR2 is SNTAGT. The DNA of the CDR3 is TGTGCCAGCAGGCCCACCGCAGGGGTCAATCAGCCCCAGCATTTT. Translation gives CASRPTAGVNQPQHF.

The chain is built from TRBV27 and TRBJ1-5; TRBD1 matches at 9 bases. J lost 6 bases, V lost 3 bases, and 6 bases had no gene match. The CDR3 loop spans 15 amino acids. Germline V CDR1 and CDR2: MNHEY, SMNVEV (reference sequence). DNA for the CDR3: TGTGCCAGCAGTTTGTCACAGGGGGCGGGTCAGCCCCAGCATTTT. It is translated as CASSLSQGAGQPQHF.

V is TRBV6-5 and J is TRBJ1-5; D ambiguous. The germline V and J ends were trimmed by 0 bases and 4 bases, with 10 bases remaining between them. CDR1 MNHEY and CDR2 SVGAGI come from the germline V gene. This CDR3 comprises 15 residues. CDR3 residues: CASSYSYRGNQPQHF. CDR3 nucleotide sequence: TGTGCCAGCAGTTACTCGTACAGAGGGAATCAGCCCCAGCATTTT.

The chain links TRBV28 to TRBJ1-1; D is ambiguous. The CDR3 has 15 amino acids. The germline V gene has CDR1 MDHEN and CDR2 SYDVKM. V was shortened by 1 base and J by 0 bases, with 9 bases between the two germline ends. The CDR3 loop reads CASSLLAVMNTEAFF. DNA for the CDR3: TGTGCCAGCAGTTTATTGGCGGTAATGAACACTGAAGCTTTCTTT.

The gene calls are TRBV4-2 and TRBJ2-7, with 7 nucleotides matching TRBD2. This CDR3 spans 17 amino acids. V dropped 2 bases and J dropped 2; count of bases not matched to a gene: 12. CDR1 is LGHNA and CDR2 is YNFKEQ in the germline V gene. CDR3 sequence: CASSQPQVSGTTYEQYF. The CDR3 nucleotides are TGTGCCAGCAGCCAACCCCAGGTCAGCGGGACCACCTACGAGCAGTACTTC.